What follows are 20 T cell receptor beta chains derived from one specimen sequenced in a study of cytomegalovirus exposure and HLA in healthy donors. The PCR made use of 60 Vbeta and 13 Jbeta primers. The data were produced by immunoSEQ multiplex PCR, yet TCRdb's version contains in-frame clones alone and is incomplete. The table lists some 180,000 clones, around 78% of them singletons. The sequenced sample consisted of PBMCs. The receptors shown here come from a man between 18 and 35 years old in good health and CMV-seronegative.

V gene TRBV9 combines with J gene TRBJ1-1; the D gene is possibly TRBD1 (6 bases). The CDR3 covers 13 residues. V was clipped by 4 bases and J by 1 base, with 8 bases between them. Germline V lookup: CDR1 SGDLS, CDR2 YYNGEE. In nucleotides, the CDR3 is TGTGCCAGCAGCCTGACAGGGAACACTGAAGCTTTCTTT. This encodes CASSLTGNTEAFF.

Remarks on this clone: The germline gene is not matched at one end of the junction; a read error may be the cause. The V call is TRBV7-9, the J call TRBJ2-7; 8 nucleotides line up with TRBD1. The germline V gene has CDR1 SEHNR and CDR2 FQNEAQ (reference sequence). This CDR3 is 12 amino acids long. CDR3 protein: CSSGSTGAEQYF. The CDR3 nucleotides read TGTTCCAGCGGCTCGACAGGGGCCGAGCAGTACTTC.

The rearrangement uses TRBV28 and TRBJ2-2, with D possibly TRBD2 on 6 matching bases. Trimming left V 6 bases short and J 6 bases short, with 8 bases between. Germline lookup yields CDR1 MDHEN and CDR2 SYDVKM. The CDR3 sequence is 12 residues long. CDR3 in DNA: TGTGCCAGCAGCTGGGGGGCCGGGGAGCTGTTTTTT. It specifies CASSWGAGELFF.

This sequence joins TRBV7-8 and TRBJ2-7; TRBD1 aligns across 8 bases. Germline V lookup: CDR1 SGHVS, CDR2 FQNEAQ. The CDR3 runs to 11 residues. The junction had 4 bases not matched to a gene; V was cut back by 5 bases and J by 10 bases. The CDR3 bases are TGTGCCAGCAGCGCAGACAGGGGCCAGTACTTC. Translation gives CASSADRGQYF.

The genes are TRBV19 and TRBJ1-4, with D tentatively TRBD1 (6 bases). V lost 9 bases to trimming and J lost 8 bases, with 22 bases between them. This CDR3 region has 15 residues. Germline values: CDR1 LNHDA, CDR2 SQIVND (reference sequence). The CDR3 loop is CASTRLGAHHEKLFF. In DNA, the CDR3 is TGTGCCAGCACTCGCTTGGGGGCCCATCACGAAAAACTGTTTTTT.

The table lists this clone with a count of one. J is TRBJ1-2 and V is TRBV9, with D tentatively TRBD1 (5 bases). This CDR3 is built from 12 residues. V dropped 8 bases and J dropped 4 bases, with 12 bases sitting between them. Germline V CDR1 and CDR2: SGDLS, YYNGEE. CDR3 residues: CASGTRGYGYTF. In nucleotides, the CDR3 is TGTGCCAGTGGGACTCGGGGCTATGGCTACACCTTC.

V is TRBV5-4 and J is TRBJ2-1, with TRBD1 matching 7 bases. The CDR3 consists of 16 residues. CDR1 is SGHNT, CDR2 YYREEE, per germline (reference sequence). V trimming: 3 bases; J trimming: 6 bases; junction bases outside the gene matches: 12. The CDR3 DNA reads TGTGCCAGCAGCTGGGGATCAGGGGGTGGTCGCAATGAGCAGTTCTTC. Its translation: CASSWGSGGGRNEQFF.

The V call is TRBV5-4, the J call TRBJ2-3; possible D gene TRBD1, 6 bases. Trimming pared 0 bases from V and 5 bases from J, leaving 10 bases between. The CDR3 runs 14 residues. Germline V gene sequence: CDR1 SGHNT, CDR2 YYREEE (reference sequence). The chain's CDR3 is CASSLGRGRDTQYF. The CDR3, as DNA: TGTGCCAGCAGCTTGGGTAGGGGGAGAGATACGCAGTATTTT. Drawing the rest from reference TRBV5-4 and TRBJ2-3, the complete variable domain is ETGVTQSPTHLIKTRGQQVTLRCSSQSGHNTVSWYQQALGQGPQFIFQYYREEENGRGNFPPRFSGLQFPNYSSELNVNALELDDSALYLCASSLGRGRDTQYFGPGTRLTVL.

CDR3: CASSFRTSHEQYF. The CDR3 nucleotides are TGTGCCAGCAGTTTTCGGACTAGTCACGAGCAGTACTTC. This chain uses TRBV6-5 with TRBJ2-7; 7 nucleotides match TRBD2. There are 13 residues in the CDR3. CDR1 and CDR2 from the germline V gene are MNHEY and SVGAGI. Trimming took 4 bases from V and 5 from J; bases not matched to a gene: 5.

The V gene is TRBV19, the J gene TRBJ2-7; D may be TRBD2 (5 bases). Trimming took off 7 bases at V and 6 bases at J, with 16 bases between the two ends. The germline V gene encodes CDR1 LNHDA and CDR2 SQIVND (reference sequence). CDR3 length: 13 amino acids. The CDR3 protein is CASTIGRGSEQYF. DNA for the CDR3: TGTGCCAGTACGATTGGCCGGGGAAGCGAGCAGTACTTC.

This clone has only a few counts. CDR3 sequence: CASLGAGQGALGGYTF. CDR3 nucleotides: TGTGCCAGCCTTGGTGCGGGACAGGGGGCTCTCGGGGGCTACACCTTC. V gene TRBV19 combines with J gene TRBJ1-2; 12 bases align to TRBD1. Germline assignment: CDR1 LNHDA and CDR2 SQIVND (reference sequence). Losses at the gene ends were 9 bases for V and 8 bases for J; bases not matched to a gene: 16. This CDR3 comprises 16 residues.

In regard to this clone: Other nucleotide sequences from this sample produce the same CDR3. The chain carries TRBV20-1 and TRBJ2-2; possibly TRBD1 for D (5 bases). CDR1 and CDR2 from the germline V gene are DFQATT and SNEGSKA (reference sequence). The V gene lost 4 bases and the J gene lost 6 bases, with 6 bases spanning the gap. The CDR3 totals 11 residues. The CDR3 spells CSAIGAGELFF. CDR3 coding DNA: TGCAGTGCTATAGGGGCCGGGGAGCTGTTTTTT.

This rearrangement joins TRBV19 to TRBJ1-2, with 7 nucleotides matching TRBD1. CDR1 LNHDA and CDR2 SQIVND come from the germline V gene (reference sequence). Trimming took 5 bases from V and 8 from J; bases not matched to a gene: 11. The CDR3 extends over 14 amino acids. The DNA of the CDR3 is TGTGCCAGTAGTCGGTCAGGGGGTTTGCGGGGCTACACCTTC. Translation: CASSRSGGLRGYTF.

In this sample, this clone turned up once. The chain recombines TRBV6-6 with TRBJ2-1; TRBD1 matches at 11 bases. The V and J ends lost 6 bases and 7 bases, in that order; junction bases with no gene match: 8. The CDR3 extends over 15 amino acids. Germline V CDR1 and CDR2: MNHNY, SVGAGI (reference sequence). CDR3 protein: CASRGGTGGGNEQFF. The CDR3 DNA follows: TGTGCCAGCAGGGGGGGGACAGGGGGTGGGAATGAGCAGTTCTTC.

V is TRBV19 and J is TRBJ1-1; D is undetermined. The CDR3 has 12 amino acids. Germline lookup yields CDR1 LNHDA and CDR2 SQIVND (reference sequence). Trimming left V 3 bases short and J 5 bases short, with 7 bases between. CDR3 residues: CASSIGSTEAFF. CDR3 coding DNA: TGTGCCAGTAGTATCGGGTCTACTGAAGCTTTCTTT. The full variable domain, with the rest looked up from reference TRBV19 and TRBJ1-1, is DGGITQSPKYLFRKEGQNVTLSCEQNLNHDAMYWYRQDPGQGLRLIYYSQIVNDFQKGDIAEGYSVSREKKESFPLTVTSAQKNPTAFYLCASSIGSTEAFFGQGTRLTVV.

This clone was seen more than once but under ten times. The chain is built from TRBV9 and TRBJ2-5, with a possible D match to TRBD2 (6 bases). Trimming took off 2 bases at V and 2 bases at J, with 10 bases between the two ends. The CDR3 contains 14 residues. Per the germline V gene, CDR1 is SGDLS and CDR2 is YYNGEE. The CDR3 sequence: CASSVGTLQETQYF. For the CDR3, the DNA is TGTGCCAGCAGCGTGGGGACTTTACAAGAGACCCAGTACTTC.

The V call is TRBV28, the J call TRBJ1-5; D may be TRBD1 (5 bases). CDR3 length: 12 amino acids. CDR1 is MDHEN and CDR2 is SYDVKM in the germline V gene. With 7 bases removed from V and 7 bases from J, the gap between germline ends came to 11 bases. The CDR3 nucleotides are TGTGCCAGCAAGGAGACAGCACAGCCCCAGCATTTT. Protein product: CASKETAQPQHF.

The chain combines TRBV28 with TRBJ1-2; 8 nucleotides agree with TRBD1. This CDR3 contains 14 residues. Germline V CDR1 and CDR2: MDHEN, SYDVKM. V lost 7 bases to trimming and J lost 3 bases; unmatched junction nucleotides: 7. The CDR3 sequence: CASTDRGGYYGYTF. Written as DNA, the CDR3 is TGTGCCAGCACCGACAGGGGCGGATACTATGGCTACACCTTC.

V usage is TRBV5-1 and J usage is TRBJ2-4, with D perhaps TRBD2 (6 bases). The V gene's germline CDR1 is SGHRS and CDR2 YFSETQ. Trimming shortened V by 4 bases and J by 2 bases, and 19 bases separated the two germline ends. This CDR3 has 17 amino acids. The CDR3 protein is CASSPNLGSGTKNIQYF. Here the CDR3 DNA reads TGCGCCAGCAGCCCAAACCTGGGTAGCGGTACCAAAAACATTCAGTACTTC. The full variable domain, in which reference TRBV5-1 and TRBJ2-4 provide the parts outside the CDR3, is KAGVTQTPRYLIKTRGQQVTLSCSPISGHRSVSWYQQTPGQGLQFLFEYFSETQRNKGNFPGRFSGRQFSNSRSEMNVSTLELGDSALYLCASSPNLGSGTKNIQYFGAGTRLSVL.

The V call is TRBV18, the J call TRBJ1-2, with D unclear. Germline CDR1 is KGHSH and CDR2 is LQKENI. The CDR3 contains 14 residues. Trimming took off 0 bases at V and 4 bases at J, with 9 bases between the two ends. CDR3 nucleotide sequence: TGTGCCAGCTCACCACCGGCCAAAGTCTATGGCTACACCTTC. It yields the protein CASSPPAKVYGYTF.